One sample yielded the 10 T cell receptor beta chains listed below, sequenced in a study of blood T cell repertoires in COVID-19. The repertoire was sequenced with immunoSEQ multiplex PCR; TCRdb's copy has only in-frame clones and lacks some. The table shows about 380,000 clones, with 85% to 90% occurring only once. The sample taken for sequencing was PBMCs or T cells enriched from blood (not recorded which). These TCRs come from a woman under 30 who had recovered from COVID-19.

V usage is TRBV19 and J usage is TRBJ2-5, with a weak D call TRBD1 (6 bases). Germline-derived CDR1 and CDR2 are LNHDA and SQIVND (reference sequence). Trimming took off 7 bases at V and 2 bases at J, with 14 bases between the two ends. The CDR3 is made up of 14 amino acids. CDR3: CASKPSDRQETQYF. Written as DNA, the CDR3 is TGTGCCAGTAAACCCTCGGACAGACAAGAGACCCAGTACTTC.

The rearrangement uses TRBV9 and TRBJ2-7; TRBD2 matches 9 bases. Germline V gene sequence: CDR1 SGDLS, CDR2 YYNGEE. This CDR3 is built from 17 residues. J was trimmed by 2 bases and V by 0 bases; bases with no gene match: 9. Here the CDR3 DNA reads TGTGCCAGCAGCGTAGATCGTCTAGCGGGACCAACCTACGAGCAGTACTTC. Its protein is CASSVDRLAGPTYEQYF.

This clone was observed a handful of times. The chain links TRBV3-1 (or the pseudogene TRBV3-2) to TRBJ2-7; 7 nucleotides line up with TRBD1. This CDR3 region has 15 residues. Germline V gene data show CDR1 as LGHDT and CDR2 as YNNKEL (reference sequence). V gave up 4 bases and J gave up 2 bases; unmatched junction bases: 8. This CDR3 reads CASSLSWGTAYEQYF. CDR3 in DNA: TGTGCCAGCAGCCTAAGTTGGGGGACAGCCTACGAGCAGTACTTC.

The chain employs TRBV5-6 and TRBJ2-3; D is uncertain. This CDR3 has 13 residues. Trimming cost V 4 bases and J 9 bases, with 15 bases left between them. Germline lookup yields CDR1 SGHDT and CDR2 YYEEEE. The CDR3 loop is CASSHDKGWTQYF. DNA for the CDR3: TGTGCCAGCAGCCACGACAAAGGTTGGACGCAGTATTTT.

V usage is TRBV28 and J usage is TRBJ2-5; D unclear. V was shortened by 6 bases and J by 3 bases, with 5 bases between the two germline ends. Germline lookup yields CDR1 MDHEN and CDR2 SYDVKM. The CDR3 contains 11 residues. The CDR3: CASRLKETQYF. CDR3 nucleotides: TGTGCCAGCAGACTAAAAGAGACCCAGTACTTC.

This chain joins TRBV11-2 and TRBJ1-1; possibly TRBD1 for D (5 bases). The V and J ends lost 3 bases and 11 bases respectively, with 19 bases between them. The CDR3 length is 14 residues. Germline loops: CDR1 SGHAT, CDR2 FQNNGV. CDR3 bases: TGTGCCAGCAGCTTTACCTTGTGGGGGGGACCGGCTTTCTTT. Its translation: CASSFTLWGGPAFF.

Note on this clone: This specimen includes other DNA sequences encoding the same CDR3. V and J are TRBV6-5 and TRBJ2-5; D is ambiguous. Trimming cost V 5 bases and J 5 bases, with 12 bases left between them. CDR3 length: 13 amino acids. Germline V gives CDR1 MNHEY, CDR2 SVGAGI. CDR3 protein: CASSRRGAETQYF. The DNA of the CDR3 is TGTGCCAGCAGTCGGCGCGGTGCGGAGACCCAGTACTTC.

CDR3 bases: TGTGCCAGCAGCTTAGCTCGGACAGGGGGCGATGGCTACACCTTC. Protein sequence: CASSLARTGGDGYTF. The chain combines TRBV7-9 with TRBJ1-2; 11 bases are a match to TRBD1. CDR1 and CDR2 (germline): SEHNR, FQNEAQ (reference sequence). V lost 0 bases and J lost 6; bases outside the gene matches: 3. CDR3 length: 15 amino acids.

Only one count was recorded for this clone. Written as DNA, the CDR3 is TGTGCCAGCAGCTCGGTCGTCGAGGTCGAAGAGACCCAGTACTTC. This codes for CASSSVVEVEETQYF. V gene TRBV7-2 combines with J gene TRBJ2-5; D is ambiguous. The V gene's germline CDR1 is SGHTA and CDR2 FQGNSA. V was pared by 4 bases and J by 3 bases, with 15 bases between. This CDR3 is built from 15 residues.

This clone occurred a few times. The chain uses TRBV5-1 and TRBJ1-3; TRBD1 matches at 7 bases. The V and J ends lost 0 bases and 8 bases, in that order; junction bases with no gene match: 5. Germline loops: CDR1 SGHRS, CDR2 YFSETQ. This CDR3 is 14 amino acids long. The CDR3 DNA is TGCGCCAGCAGCTTGGGACAGGGATCGGACACCATATATTTT. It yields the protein CASSLGQGSDTIYF.